The clone carrying this TCR beta chain was found a few times. Under the authors' procedure: From reference gene primer amplification, estimates of nucleated cell counts were derived. The method was immunoSEQ multiplex PCR; TCRdb's version includes in-frame clones alone and lacks a portion of them. V, J and clone size derive from that table, while D and trimming were established from the DNA sequence. The sample carries about 140,000 clones, approximately 81% recorded once. This specimen belongs to a study of blood T cell repertoires in COVID-19. At the level of the study: Acute and convalescent COVID-19 samples came from the United States, Italy and Spain. Nucleic acid was either cDNA or gDNA, and it came from T cells, B-cell-depleted T cells, or PBMCs.

The sequenced sample consisted of peripheral blood. This clonotype was sampled from a woman in her sixties or seventies with active or convalescent COVID-19.

The CDR3 DNA reads TGTGCCAGCAGCTTAGCAGGGGCACAGGGCTACACCTTC. Protein product: CASSLAGAQGYTF. The chain couples TRBV7-9 to TRBJ1-2; a weak D match, TRBD1 (5 bases). Germline loops: CDR1 SEHNR, CDR2 FQNEAQ (reference sequence). The V end lost 0 bases, the J end lost 8 bases, and 10 bases lay between the germline ends. This CDR3 has 13 residues.